The 19 T cell receptor beta chains reported below all come from one sample, sequenced in a study of cytomegalovirus exposure and HLA in healthy donors. Vbeta (60) and Jbeta (13) primers were used in the PCR. Clones were read by immunoSEQ multiplex PCR, and TCRdb kept only the in-frame ones, dropping some. The table gives 95,000 to 150,000 clones; the top ten clones make up about 2.2% of it. Sequencing was done on a sample of PBMCs. The receptors were sampled from a man in his forties in good health and CMV-seronegative.

The gene calls are TRBV5-1 and TRBJ2-7, with 7 bases matching TRBD1. The CDR3 contains 13 residues. V lost 2 bases to trimming and J lost 4 bases; unmatched junction nucleotides: 3. Germline V gene data show CDR1 as SGHRS and CDR2 as YFSETQ. The CDR3 protein is CASSFPGGYEQYF. The CDR3 DNA reads TGCGCCAGCAGCTTCCCAGGGGGATACGAGCAGTACTTC.

This chain links TRBV6-1 with TRBJ2-3; 7 bases are shared with TRBD1. Germline CDR1 and CDR2: MNHNS and SASEGT. CDR3 length: 12 amino acids. J gave up 10 bases and V 6 bases, and 7 bases lay outside the gene matches. CDR3 sequence (DNA): TGTGCCAGCAGGGATGACAGGGATCCGCAGTATTTT. Residues: CASRDDRDPQYF.

V is TRBV7-6 and J is TRBJ2-3; 7 bases agree with TRBD2. V was pared by 6 bases and J by 0 bases, with 12 bases of the junction left unmatched. The CDR3 spans 17 residues. CDR1 is SGHVS, CDR2 FNYEAQ, per germline. The CDR3 here is CASRARGRGESTDTQYF. CDR3 coding DNA: TGTGCCAGCAGGGCCAGAGGTCGGGGGGAGAGCACAGATACGCAGTATTTT.

This chain joins TRBV2 and TRBJ2-1, with 7 bases fitting TRBD2. The CDR3 has 16 residues. Germline V lookup: CDR1 SNHLY, CDR2 FYNNEI. J was trimmed by 8 bases and V by 6 bases; bases with no gene match: 16. The CDR3 nucleotides read TGTGCCAGCAGCGGAACGACTAGCTTGGCGGGTCATGAGCAGTTCTTC. It encodes CASSGTTSLAGHEQFF.

The chain combines TRBV11-3 with TRBJ1-1; maybe TRBD1 (5 bases). Germline V CDR1 and CDR2: SGHNT, YENEEA. Trimming left V 1 base short and J 9 bases short, with 12 bases between. The CDR3 length is 13 residues. CDR3 protein: CASSLGRGGQAFF. The DNA of the CDR3 is TGTGCCAGCAGCTTAGGGCGGGGCGGTCAAGCTTTCTTT. The variable domain in full, with the rest retrieved from reference TRBV11-3 and TRBJ1-1, is EAGVVQSPRYKIIEKKQPVAFWCNPISGHNTLYWYLQNLGQGPELLIRYENEEAVDDSQLPKDRFSAERLKGVDSTLKIQPAELGDSAVYLCASSLGRGGQAFFGQGTRLTVV.

This rearrangement joins TRBV5-1 to TRBJ2-7; D is perhaps TRBD1 (5 bases). In germline, CDR1 is SGHRS, CDR2 YFSETQ. CDR3 size: 13 residues. V lost 0 bases and J 3 bases, leaving 7 bases between the germline ends. The CDR3 bases are TGCGCCAGCAGCTTGGAGGGGTTCTACGAGCAGTACTTC. Translation: CASSLEGFYEQYF.

The genes are TRBV7-9 and TRBJ2-6, with 9 bases fitting TRBD2. After removal of 2 bases from V and 3 bases from J, the junction contained 11 bases not matched to a gene. This CDR3 region has 19 residues. CDR1 is SEHNR and CDR2 is FQNEAQ in the germline V gene (reference sequence). The CDR3 loop reads CASSLKLLAGPGGANVLTF. CDR3 nucleotides: TGTGCCAGCAGCTTAAAACTCCTAGCGGGACCCGGTGGGGCCAACGTCCTGACTTTC.

This chain links TRBV5-1 with TRBJ2-7, with D unclear. Trimming cost V 1 base and J 1 base, with 9 bases left between them. The CDR3 runs 14 residues. Germline assignment: CDR1 SGHRS and CDR2 YFSETQ. For the CDR3, the DNA is TGCGCCAGCAGCTTGTTCAGCGATTCCTACGAGCAGTACTTC. It yields the protein CASSLFSDSYEQYF.

The CDR3 sequence: CASSYETRGLGVYEQYF. The CDR3 region has the DNA TGTGCCAGCAGCTATGAGACCAGGGGGTTGGGTGTGTACGAGCAGTACTTC. The rearrangement joins TRBV28 to TRBJ2-7, with 7 bases fitting TRBD1. Germline CDR1 MDHEN, CDR2 SYDVKM. V lost 6 bases and J lost 4; bases outside the gene matches: 18. This CDR3 is 17 amino acids long.

The CDR3 spells CASGIGGGGYEQYF. The DNA for the CDR3 is TGTGCCAGCGGAATCGGGGGAGGGGGCTACGAGCAGTACTTC. The chain has TRBV6-5 and TRBJ2-7, with a tentative D call TRBD2 (7 bases). V dropped 8 bases and J dropped 3 bases, with 17 bases sitting between them. Germline V gene lookup returns CDR1 MNHEY and CDR2 SVGAGI. The CDR3 is 14 amino acids.

The chain is built from TRBV6-5 and TRBJ2-5; maybe TRBD1 (6 bases). Trimming removed 7 bases at V and 1 base at J, with 10 bases between. The germline gives CDR1 MNHEY, CDR2 SVGAGI. The CDR3 runs 13 residues. CDR3 region: CASTDRFQETQYF. In DNA, the CDR3 is TGTGCCAGCACGGACAGATTCCAAGAGACCCAGTACTTC.

The chain has TRBV29-1 and TRBJ2-7, with D possibly being TRBD2 (6 bases). This CDR3 comprises 13 residues. Trimming removed 7 bases from V and 2 bases from J, with 15 bases in between. CDR1 and CDR2 (germline): SQVTM, ANQGSEA. Here the CDR3 reads CSARGTNPYEQYF. The CDR3 DNA reads as TGCAGCGCCCGCGGGACCAACCCCTACGAGCAGTACTTC.

The chain employs TRBV6-5 and TRBJ2-7; tentatively, D is TRBD2 (5 bases). Trimming took off 8 bases at V and 3 bases at J, with 11 bases between the two ends. The germline CDR1 and CDR2 sequences are MNHEY and SVGAGI. This CDR3 is built from 12 residues. This CDR3 is CASGRESYEQYF. DNA for the CDR3: TGTGCCAGCGGCCGGGAAAGCTACGAGCAGTACTTC.

This chain joins TRBV7-9 and TRBJ1-2; D call uncertain. This CDR3 contains 13 residues. Germline V CDR1 and CDR2: SEHNR, FQNEAQ (reference sequence). V lost 5 bases, J lost 6 bases, and 13 bases lay in between. The CDR3 DNA reads TGTGCCAGCAGCCCCCGTTCCGGGGATGGCTACACCTTC. The encoded protein is CASSPRSGDGYTF.

The CDR3 protein is CASTSTGGGTEAFF. The CDR3 nucleotides read TGTGCCAGCACCAGTACGGGCGGCGGGACTGAAGCTTTCTTT. The J gene is TRBJ1-1, the V gene TRBV7-9; D gene ambiguous. The CDR3 is made up of 14 amino acids. The ends were cut back, 7 bases at V and 5 bases at J, with 17 bases in the middle. CDR1 is SEHNR and CDR2 is FQNEAQ in the germline V gene (reference sequence).

The V gene is TRBV11-2, the J gene TRBJ2-3; a weak D match, TRBD2 (5 bases). Trimming cost V 1 base and J 6 bases, with 11 bases left between them. The length of the CDR3 is 14 residues. The germline V gene encodes CDR1 SGHAT and CDR2 FQNNGV. In DNA form, the CDR3 reads TGTGCCAGCAGCTTAGCGGGAAGATCGGATACGCAGTATTTT. It translates to CASSLAGRSDTQYF.

The V and J genes are TRBV11-3 and TRBJ2-1; the match to TRBD2 covers 11 bases. J gave up 7 bases and V 5 bases, and 7 bases lay outside the gene matches. Germline CDR1 and CDR2: SGHNT and YENEEA. The CDR3 extends over 15 amino acids. CDR3 DNA sequence: TGTGCCAGCAGCAATAGCGGGAGGGGGGCAAATGAGCAGTTCTTC. It encodes CASSNSGRGANEQFF.

The CDR3 sequence is CASTGTGQTISSQHF. The CDR3 DNA reads as TGTGCCAGCACTGGGACAGGGCAAACTATCAGCTCCCAGCATTTT. The J gene is TRBJ1-5, the V gene TRBV6-6, with 9 bases matching TRBD1. Trimming took 7 bases from V and 11 from J; bases not matched to a gene: 15. The CDR3 sequence is 15 residues long. The germline CDR1 and CDR2 sequences are MNHNY and SVGAGI (reference sequence).

The chain combines TRBV19 with TRBJ2-3; D is possibly TRBD2 (6 bases). V shed 4 bases and J shed 1 base, with 9 bases lying between them. This CDR3 is built from 14 residues. CDR1 is LNHDA, CDR2 SQIVND, per germline (reference sequence). CDR3 in DNA: TGTGCCAGTAGTAAAAGACTAGGCACAGATACGCAGTATTTT. Translation gives CASSKRLGTDTQYF.